One TCR beta chain is described in this entry. The data originate from a study of T cells in Graves' hyperthyroidism and ophthalmopathy. RNA transcripts gave rise to amplified TCR beta CDR3 regions. HTBI primers were employed in a first-round RT-PCR of the TCR CDR3. One entry per CDR3 protein results from TCRdb running MiXCR on the multiplex PCR reads. The sample gives under 300,000 distinct CDR3 sequences, 22% of which show up once; around 62% is in the top ten. The CDR3 spans 14 residues. CDR1 is KGHSH and CDR2 is LQKENI in the germline V gene. V was cut by 5 bases and J by 2 bases, with 7 bases left in between.

The chain links TRBV18 to TRBJ2-6; D is unclear. This sequence originates from a man aged 30-40 years with Graves' ophthalmopathy. The material sequenced was blood. The CDR3 here is CASSSKTGANVLTF. CDR3 nucleotides: TGTGCCAGCTCAAGTAAGACTGGGGCCAACGTCCTGACTTTC.